The clone carrying this TCR beta chain was recorded once. The CDR3 loop spans 14 amino acids. Trimming removed 4 bases at V and 0 bases at J, with 10 bases between. Germline V lookup: CDR1 SGHNT, CDR2 YYREEE (reference sequence). This sample is part of a study of blood T cell repertoires in COVID-19. Study at large: There were acute and convalescent COVID-19 samples, and they came from the United States, Italy and Spain. From T cells, B-cell-depleted T cells, or PBMCs came the material, which was cDNA or gDNA.

As processed by the authors: Amplification with reference gene primers provided the estimates of nucleated cell counts. Using immunoSEQ multiplex PCR, the repertoire was profiled, and TCRdb retains in-frame clones only, with some absent. The V and J calls and the clone size are those of that table, but D and trimming were determined from the DNA. Among roughly 260,000 clones listed, approximately 80% were seen once. The V and J genes are TRBV5-4 and TRBJ1-2; D uncertain. Sample: peripheral blood. The clonotype originates from a woman aged 40 to 50 with active or convalescent COVID-19. The CDR3 sequence: CASSQDGANYGYTF. The CDR3 DNA sequence: TGTGCCAGCAGCCAGGACGGGGCTAACTATGGCTACACCTTC.